This T cell receptor beta chain derives from a study of cytomegalovirus exposure and HLA in healthy donors. The PCR contained 60 Vbeta and 13 Jbeta primers. The repertoire was sequenced with immunoSEQ multiplex PCR; TCRdb's copy has only in-frame clones and lacks some. Altogether around 100,000 clones are present, 75% to 90% being singletons, with the ten largest covering about 3.9%. The clonotype originates from a man younger than 40 in good health and CMV-seronegative. Sequenced input: PBMCs.

CDR3 sequence: CASSRRTPDEKLFF. CDR3 DNA sequence: TGTGCCAGCAGCCGCCGGACTCCCGATGAAAAACTGTTTTTT. The chain employs TRBV7-2 and TRBJ1-4; unclear D gene. The V and J ends lost 5 bases and 6 bases respectively, with 13 bases between them. This CDR3 region has 14 residues. Germline values: CDR1 SGHTA, CDR2 FQGNSA.